This T cell receptor beta chain was documented in a study of T cells after yellow fever vaccination. General study results and limits: Clones from primary vaccination mostly reappeared after the booster (roughly 97% CD4, approximately 91% CD8). Abundant bulk-derived clonotypes could contaminate FACS-sorted repertoires. By day 5 rather than day 15, the secondary response had peaked, though it was weaker.

Germline-derived CDR1 and CDR2 are DFQATT and SNEGSKA (reference sequence). The CDR3 contains 13 residues. V was clipped by 1 base and J by 8 bases, with 13 bases between them. TCRdb reanalysed the 5' RACE reads using MiXCR and keeps one entry per CDR3 protein. The sample contains about 96,000 distinct CDR3 sequences, over 8% of which appear only once. The chain is built from TRBV20-1 and TRBJ2-3; a possible D gene is TRBD2 (6 bases). The material was CD8+ T cells not binding an NS4B(214-222) dextramer, sorted from PBMCs, obtained more than 14 days after the first yellow fever vaccination. The origin of this receptor is a man younger than 35 who received the YFV17D yellow fever vaccine. This CDR3 reads CSARAGDVSTQYF. For the CDR3, the DNA is TGCAGTGCTAGAGCGGGGGATGTGAGTACGCAGTATTTT.